The entry below gives a single TCR beta chain sequence along with its context. The V gene's germline CDR1 is MGHRA and CDR2 YSYEKL. V was clipped by 1 base and J by 1 base; unmatched bases: 6. CDR3 length: 17 residues. This record belongs to a study of blood T cell repertoires in COVID-19. Method: immunoSEQ multiplex PCR; TCRdb's copy keeps in-frame clones and lacks some. The data hold about 250,000 clones, with about nine tenths observed a single time. The chain is built from TRBV4-1 and TRBJ2-2; 7 nucleotides line up with TRBD2. Source material: peripheral blood. This receptor was obtained from a woman in her 30s with COVID-19, enrolled during active disease. The CDR3 reads CASSQGDWGGNTGELFF. Written as DNA, the CDR3 is TGCGCCAGCAGCCAAGGGGACTGGGGGGGGAACACCGGGGAGCTGTTTTTT.